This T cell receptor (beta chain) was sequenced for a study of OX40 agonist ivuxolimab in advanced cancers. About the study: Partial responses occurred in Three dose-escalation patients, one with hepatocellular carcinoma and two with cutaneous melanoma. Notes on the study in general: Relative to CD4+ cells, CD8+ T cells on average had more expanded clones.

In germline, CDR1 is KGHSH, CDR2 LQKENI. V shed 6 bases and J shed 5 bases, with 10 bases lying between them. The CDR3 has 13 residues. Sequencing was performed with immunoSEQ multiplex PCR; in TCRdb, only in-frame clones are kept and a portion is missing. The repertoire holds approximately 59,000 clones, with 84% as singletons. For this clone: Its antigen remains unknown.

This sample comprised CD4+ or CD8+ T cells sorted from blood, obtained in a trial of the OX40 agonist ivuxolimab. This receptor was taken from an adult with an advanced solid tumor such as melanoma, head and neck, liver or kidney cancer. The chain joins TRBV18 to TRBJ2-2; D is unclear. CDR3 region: CASSPSPTGELFF. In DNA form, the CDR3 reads TGTGCCAGCTCGCCGAGCCCGACCGGGGAGCTGTTTTTT.